This T cell receptor beta chain was identified in a study of blood T cell repertoires in COVID-19. The CDR3 is 15 amino acids. The germline V and J ends were trimmed by 1 base and 0 bases, with 9 bases remaining between them. The germline gives CDR1 SGHTA, CDR2 FQGNSA. This clone was recorded only once. Produced via immunoSEQ multiplex PCR; TCRdb's table is partial and in-frame only. The sample shows around 100,000 clones, about 84% of them seen only once. The sequence derives from a human donor in a cohort sampled during active COVID-19. The sample comprised peripheral blood. This chain joins TRBV7-2 and TRBJ1-1; D not certain. The CDR3, as DNA: TGTGCCAGCAGCTTAGGCTCGGTGATGAACACTGAAGCTTTCTTT. Translated: CASSLGSVMNTEAFF.